The T cell receptor (beta chain) under discussion was sequenced for a study of long-term antiretroviral therapy in people with HIV. Findings of the study overall: Transplant donor controls retained higher diversity, though diversity increased after ART. Among HIV repertoires, CDR3 length ranges were narrower than those of controls. Unavailable data included ART adherence, viral resistance and therapy changes (switches in treatment).

Survey level was the resolution at which the v3.0 immunoSEQ assay ran. Here immunoSEQ multiplex PCR was the method, and the copy in TCRdb shows in-frame clones only, minus some. Of 20,000 to 25,000 clones in the sample, around 81% are singletons; the top ten hold roughly 12%. The CDR3 length is 15 residues. V shed 4 bases and J 3 bases; nucleotides not matched to a gene: 7. Per germline, CDR1 SGDLS and CDR2 YYNGEE. Remarks on this clone: What it binds is not known.

The chain couples TRBV9 to TRBJ2-3, with 8 bases aligning to TRBD1. This sample comprised unsorted PBMCs, obtained 0.1 years before starting antiretroviral therapy. This clonotype originated in a man in his forties or fifties with HIV. CDR3 coding DNA: TGTGCCAGCAGCTCCGGGACAGGAACGACAGATACGCAGTATTTT. It codes for CASSSGTGTTDTQYF.